This entry concerns a single T cell receptor (beta chain). Antigen: not known. Germline assignment: CDR1 ENHRY and CDR2 SYGVKD. V lost 8 bases, J lost 8 bases, and 17 bases stayed unmatched. The CDR3 contains 15 residues. The PCR was carried out with 60 Vbeta primers and 13 Jbeta primers. Assay: immunoSEQ multiplex PCR; the TCRdb copy retains only in-frame clones and omits some. The table for this sample gives about 46,000 clones. The data belong to a study of cytomegalovirus exposure and HLA in healthy donors. Study-wide points: Presence/absence analyses took donor sequencing depth as roughly uniform. In a later analysis, more than 15,000 TCR beta sequences were associated with HLA alleles at 0.05 false discovery rate.

This receptor was obtained from a woman aged 40-49 years in good health and CMV-seronegative. The sequenced sample consisted of PBMCs. The J gene is TRBJ1-2, the V gene TRBV10-3; TRBD1 aligns across 7 bases. CDR3 in amino acids: CAIPQEPGGTGGYTF. CDR3 DNA sequence: TGTGCCATCCCACAGGAGCCAGGGGGGACGGGAGGCTACACCTTC.